This entry features one TCR beta chain sequence. Its antigen is not known. Expressed TCRB transcripts were sequenced because the isolated RNA had all been reverse transcribed beforehand. Profiled with immunoSEQ multiplex PCR; TCRdb holds only in-frame clones, not every one. The sample consists of 900,000 or so clones, about 17% of them appearing once. This sample is drawn from a study of beta chain features in type 1 diabetes. Study details: Patients were similar to healthy donors in age and gender (as well as in cell yields). Notes on the study in general: The naive, central memory and Treg TCRB repertoires looked more alike in patients than they did in healthy donors.

The CDR3 length is 13 residues. Germline assignment: CDR1 ENHRY and CDR2 SYGVKD. V dropped 8 bases and J dropped 4; count of bases not matched to a gene: 7. Central memory, naive, regulatory and stem cell-like memory CD4+ cells were sorted by CD45RO/CCR7/CD25/CD127/CD95/CD27. This receptor was taken from a woman younger than 35 in good health. The material sequenced was naive CD4+ T cells from blood. The chain recombines TRBV10-3 with TRBJ2-7; TRBD1 agrees at 8 bases. CDR3 nucleotide sequence: TGTGCCATCTCGGACAGGGAAATATACGAGCAGTACTTC. Its protein product is CAISDREIYEQYF.